Listed below are T cell receptor beta chains from one sample, sequenced in a study of shared T cell receptors in the human thymus. The table came from immunoSEQ multiplex PCR; TCRdb's copy has only in-frame clones and leaves some out. The sample includes about 660,000 clones, roughly 90% of them seen just once. These data were also filed under a second study, of human thymus T cells.

Specimen: thymocytes. All receptors come from a boy under two years old with a congenital heart defect. Each CDR3 is given with its conserved first and last residue. D genes are given only for firm matches. Size is stated for part of the rows, as once, few or many counts, or as a class when the clone is expanded.

J: TRBJ2-1
D: NA
V: TRBV27
size: once
DNA: TGTGCCAGCAGTTTAGGCAGCGACAATGAGCAGTTCTTC
CDR3: CASSLGSDNEQFF

J: TRBJ2-3
D: TRBD2
V: TRBV14
size: NA
DNA: TGTGCCAGCAGCCAAGGGAGCGGGAGTAGCGCAGATACGCAGTATTTT
CDR3: CASSQGSGSSADTQYF

J: TRBJ2-7
D: NA
V: TRBV7-8
size: NA
DNA: TGTGCCAGCAGCTTAGTCCGGCGGAGCTCCTACGAGCAGTACTTC
CDR3: CASSLVRRSSYEQYF

J: TRBJ2-1
D: TRBD2
V: TRBV30
size: NA
DNA: TGTGCCTGGAGTCCGCCGGCTCCTAGCGGGAGCCATGAGCAGTTCTTC
CDR3: CAWSPPAPSGSHEQFF

J: TRBJ2-7
D: NA
V: TRBV7-9
size: once
DNA: TGTGCCAGCAGCCCTAACTCACACGGGAGCCTCGGCGAGCAGTACTTC
CDR3: CASSPNSHGSLGEQYF

J: TRBJ1-1
D: NA
V: TRBV20-1
size: NA
DNA: TGCAGTGGAGGGCGGCAAGCTTTCTTT
CDR3: CSGGRQAFF

J: TRBJ2-1
D: TRBD1
V: TRBV19
size: NA
DNA: TGTGCCACCGGACCGAGTGATCGGACAGGGGTTGATGAGCAGTTCTTC
CDR3: CATGPSDRTGVDEQFF

J: TRBJ1-1
D: NA
V: TRBV7-6
size: once
DNA: TGTGCCAGCAGCTTAATTGTTGTAGAGATGAACACTGAAGCTTTCTTT
CDR3: CASSLIVVEMNTEAFF

J: TRBJ2-7
D: NA
V: TRBV10-3
size: once
DNA: TGTGCCATCAGTGACATGGCAGGGGAGAACGAGCAGTACTTC
CDR3: CAISDMAGENEQYF

J: TRBJ2-7
D: TRBD2
V: TRBV25-1
size: NA
DNA: TGTGCCAGCAGGGACGCGGGAGTGGGTTCCTACGAGCAGTACTTC
CDR3: CASRDAGVGSYEQYF

J: TRBJ2-7
D: NA
V: TRBV7-3
size: NA
DNA: TGTGCCAGCAGCTTAGGAGGGGCAGGCTCCTACGAGCAGTACTTC
CDR3: CASSLGGAGSYEQYF

J: TRBJ1-4
D: NA
V: TRBV7-6
size: NA
DNA: TGTGCCAGCACCCAGGTGGAAAGCGGCGGGGTAAATGAAAAACTGTTTTTT
CDR3: CASTQVESGGVNEKLFF

J: TRBJ1-2
D: NA
V: TRBV18
size: once
DNA: TGTGCCAGCTCACAAGGGGTCCTGAACTATGGCTACACCTTC
CDR3: CASSQGVLNYGYTF

J: TRBJ1-1
D: NA
V: TRBV14
size: NA
DNA: TGTGCCAGCAGCCAACCTTATTCACAGGGTCTAATCACTGAAGCTTTCTTT
CDR3: CASSQPYSQGLITEAFF

J: TRBJ2-5
D: TRBD2
V: TRBV25-1
size: once
DNA: TGTGCCAGCAGTGAACCTAGCGGTTTCCAAGAGACCCAGTACTTC
CDR3: CASSEPSGFQETQYF

J: TRBJ2-1
D: TRBD2
V: TRBV4-1
size: NA
DNA: TGCGCCAGCAGCCCCTCGGGACTAGCGGGGCCCCATTCCTACAATGAGCAGTTCTTC
CDR3: CASSPSGLAGPHSYNEQFF

J: TRBJ2-3
D: NA
V: TRBV11-2
size: once
DNA: TGTGCCAGCAGCCCCTTCCGCAGGGTCTTTCCAGATACGCAGTATTTT
CDR3: CASSPFRRVFPDTQYF

J: TRBJ1-1
D: NA
V: TRBV27
size: NA
DNA: TGTGCCAGCAGCCCCTCTCCTGGGGGGGAAGCTTTCTTT
CDR3: CASSPSPGGEAFF

J: TRBJ2-7
D: NA
V: TRBV4-1
size: once
DNA: TGCGCCAGCAGCCAAGATCCTTCCTCCTCCTACGAGCAGTACTTC
CDR3: CASSQDPSSSYEQYF

J: TRBJ2-7
D: NA
V: TRBV10-3
size: NA
DNA: TGTGCCATCCAGGGCCCCTACGAGCAGTACTTC
CDR3: CAIQGPYEQYF

J: TRBJ2-7
D: NA
V: TRBV7-2
size: NA
DNA: TGTGCCAGCAGCTTAGAGCATCCAGGACAAGGGGTCTACGAGCAGTACTTC
CDR3: CASSLEHPGQGVYEQYF

J: TRBJ2-1
D: NA
V: TRBV28
size: NA
DNA: TGTGCCAGCAGTCCCCTAACTAGGGTCAATGAGCAGTTCTTC
CDR3: CASSPLTRVNEQFF

J: TRBJ2-3
D: TRBD2
V: TRBV11-2
size: NA
DNA: TGTGCCAGCAGCTTAGCCGGACTAGCGGGAGTGGATACGCAGTATTTT
CDR3: CASSLAGLAGVDTQYF

J: TRBJ1-1
D: TRBD1
V: TRBV7-2
size: NA
DNA: TGTGCCAGCAGCTTCTTGGCGGGACAGGGCTTCCATAACACTGAAGCTTTCTTT
CDR3: CASSFLAGQGFHNTEAFF

J: TRBJ2-5
D: TRBD2
V: TRBV7-2
size: NA
DNA: TGTGCCAGCAGCTTACTAGCGGGAGTCTGGGAGACCCAGTACTTC
CDR3: CASSLLAGVWETQYF

J: TRBJ1-3
D: TRBD1
V: TRBV6-5
size: NA
DNA: TGTGCCAGCAGTTACCTCGCAGGGGGTGGAAACACCATATATTTT
CDR3: CASSYLAGGGNTIYF

J: TRBJ2-5
D: TRBD2
V: TRBV4-2
size: few
DNA: TGTGCCAGCAGCCAAGTTGGGACTAGCGGGTACCTATCCCCGGGAGAGACCCAGTACTTC
CDR3: CASSQVGTSGYLSPGETQYF

J: TRBJ1-2
D: NA
V: TRBV27
size: NA
DNA: TGTGCCAGCAGTTCTCCGGGGTCCAACTATGGCTACACCTTC
CDR3: CASSSPGSNYGYTF

J: TRBJ2-3
D: TRBD2
V: TRBV7-3
size: NA
DNA: TGTGCCAGCAAACCGGGGGGACTCAAAGTAAACGAACTAGTGGATTTT
CDR3: CASKPGGLKVNELVDF

J: TRBJ2-7
D: NA
V: TRBV6-5
size: NA
DNA: TGTGTCAATCCTGGAGCCTATGGGGAGCAGTACTTC
CDR3: CVNPGAYGEQYF

J: TRBJ2-1
D: NA
V: TRBV6-6
size: NA
DNA: TGTGCCAGCAGTCTTGGGAGGAGGACCTACAATGAGCAGTTCTTC
CDR3: CASSLGRRTYNEQFF